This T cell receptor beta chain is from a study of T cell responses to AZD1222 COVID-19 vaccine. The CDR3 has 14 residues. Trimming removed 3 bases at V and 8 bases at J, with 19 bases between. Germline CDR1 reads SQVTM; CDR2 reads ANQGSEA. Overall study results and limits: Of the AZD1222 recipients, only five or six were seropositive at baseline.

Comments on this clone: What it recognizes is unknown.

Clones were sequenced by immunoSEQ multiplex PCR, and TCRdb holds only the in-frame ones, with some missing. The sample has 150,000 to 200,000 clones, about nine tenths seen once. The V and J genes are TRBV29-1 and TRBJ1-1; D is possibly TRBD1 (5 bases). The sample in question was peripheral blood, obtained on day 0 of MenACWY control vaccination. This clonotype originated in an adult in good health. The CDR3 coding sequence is TGCAGCGTTGACCCCGGGACGGCACAAGACGAAGCTTTCTTT. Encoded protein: CSVDPGTAQDEAFF.